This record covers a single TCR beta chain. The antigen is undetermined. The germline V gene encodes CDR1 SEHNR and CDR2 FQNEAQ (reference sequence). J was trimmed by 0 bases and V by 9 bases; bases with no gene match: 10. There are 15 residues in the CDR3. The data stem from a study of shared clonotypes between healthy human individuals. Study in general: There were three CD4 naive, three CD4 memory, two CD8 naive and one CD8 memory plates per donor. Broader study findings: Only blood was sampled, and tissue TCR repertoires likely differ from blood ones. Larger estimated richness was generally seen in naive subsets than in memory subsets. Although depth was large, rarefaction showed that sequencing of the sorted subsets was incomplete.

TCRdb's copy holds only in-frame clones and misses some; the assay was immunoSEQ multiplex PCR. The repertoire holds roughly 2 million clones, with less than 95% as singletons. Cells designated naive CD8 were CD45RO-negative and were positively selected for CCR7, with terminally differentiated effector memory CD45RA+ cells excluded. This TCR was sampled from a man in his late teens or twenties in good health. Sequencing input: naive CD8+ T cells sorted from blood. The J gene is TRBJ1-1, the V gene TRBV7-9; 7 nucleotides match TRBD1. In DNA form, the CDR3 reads TGTGCCAGTCTGGGGAGGACAGGATTGAACACTGAAGCTTTCTTT. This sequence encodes CASLGRTGLNTEAFF. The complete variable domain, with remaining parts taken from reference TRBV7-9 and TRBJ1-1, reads DTGVSQNPRHKITKRGQNVTFRCDPISEHNRLYWYRQTLGQGPEFLTYFQNEAQLEKSRLLSDRFSAERPKGSFSTLEIQRTEQGDSAMYLCASLGRTGLNTEAFFGQGTRLTVV.